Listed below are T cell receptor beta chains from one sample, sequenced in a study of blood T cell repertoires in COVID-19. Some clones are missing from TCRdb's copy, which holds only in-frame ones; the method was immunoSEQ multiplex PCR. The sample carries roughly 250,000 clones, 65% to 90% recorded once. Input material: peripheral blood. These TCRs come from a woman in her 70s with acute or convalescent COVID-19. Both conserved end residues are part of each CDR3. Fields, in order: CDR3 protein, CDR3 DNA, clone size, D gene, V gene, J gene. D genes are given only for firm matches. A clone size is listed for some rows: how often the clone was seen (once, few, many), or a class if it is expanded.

CASSLMRNSPLHF	TGTGCCAGCAGCTTAATGAGGAATTCACCCCTCCACTTT	-	-	TRBV7-2	TRBJ1-6
CASSPAQGAVARELFF	TGCGCCAGCAGCCCTGCTCAGGGGGCGGTTGCGCGGGAGCTGTTTTTT	-	TRBD1	TRBV5-1	TRBJ2-2
CASSPDLGLGDTQYF	TGTGCCAGCTCACCGGACTTAGGTTTAGGAGATACGCAGTATTTT	once	-	TRBV18	TRBJ2-3
CASSLAGGSLNEQFF	TGTGCCAGCAGCTTAGCAGGCGGTTCACTCAATGAGCAGTTCTTC	-	-	TRBV7-2	TRBJ2-1
CASSQYETSRYEQYF	TGTGCCAGCAGCCAATACGAGACTAGTCGCTACGAGCAGTACTTC	-	-	TRBV14	TRBJ2-7
CASTDWSSGNTIYF	TGTGCCAGCACCGACTGGAGCTCTGGAAACACCATATATTTT	-	-	TRBV6-5	TRBJ1-3
CASSLGQLNYGYTF	TGTGCCAGCAGCTTAGGGCAGTTGAACTATGGCTACACCTTC	-	-	TRBV7-9	TRBJ1-2
CASSQDPGTQTTNEKLFF	TGTGCCAGCAGCCAAGATCCCGGGACACAGACAACTAATGAAAAACTGTTTTTT	few	-	TRBV4-2	TRBJ1-4
CASSQGQETQYF	TGTGCCAGCAGTCAGGGCCAAGAGACCCAGTACTTC	-	-	TRBV28	TRBJ2-5
CASSYTGYGYTF	TGTGCCAGCAGTTACACAGGGTATGGCTACACCTTC	-	-	TRBV12-3/TRBV12-4	TRBJ1-2
CAISDQGNYGYTF	TGTGCCATCAGTGACCAGGGAAACTATGGCTACACCTTC	-	-	TRBV10-3	TRBJ1-2
CASSFTGTVPSYEQYF	TGTGCCAGCAGCTTCACCGGGACAGTTCCCTCCTACGAGCAGTACTTC	few	TRBD1	TRBV7-2	TRBJ2-7
CASSVTGGDTGELFF	TGTGCCAGCAGCGTGACAGGGGGAGACACCGGGGAGCTGTTTTTT	-	TRBD1	TRBV6-6	TRBJ2-2
CASRAEETQYF	TGTGCCAGCAGGGCCGAAGAGACCCAGTACTTC	-	-	TRBV2	TRBJ2-5
CASSLEGGEQYF	TGTGCCAGCAGCTTAGAGGGAGGCGAGCAGTACTTC	-	-	TRBV11-1	TRBJ2-7
CASSFEVNQPQHF	TGTGCCAGCTCATTTGAGGTCAATCAGCCCCAGCATTTT	-	-	TRBV18	TRBJ1-5
CASSRVGQDNSPLHF	TGTGCCAGCAGCCGGGTGGGACAGGATAATTCACCCCTCCACTTT	-	TRBD1	TRBV6-6	TRBJ1-6
CSAPGYTF	TGCAGTGCTCCGGGCTACACCTTC	-	-	TRBV20-1	TRBJ1-2
CASSEFPIGEAEAFF	TGCGCCAGCAGTGAGTTTCCTATTGGGGAGGCTGAAGCTTTCTTT	-	-	TRBV10-1	TRBJ1-1
CASSPERGGSLQPQHF	TGCGCCAGCAGCCCCGAGCGGGGGGGAAGCTTACAGCCCCAGCATTTT	-	-	TRBV4-3	TRBJ1-5
CASSWTSGGHTGELFF	TGTGCCAGCAGTTGGACTAGCGGGGGCCACACCGGGGAGCTGTTTTTT	-	TRBD2	TRBV6-6	TRBJ2-2
CSASPPGLTYQPQHF	TGCAGTGCTAGTCCCCCGGGGTTGACTTATCAGCCCCAGCATTTT	-	-	TRBV20-1	TRBJ1-5
CASSPWDTPTNEKLFF	TGTGCCAGCAGCCCTTGGGACACACCAACTAATGAAAAACTGTTTTTT	-	-	TRBV9	TRBJ1-4
CASSETWTGARNSPLHF	TGTGCCAGCAGTGAAACATGGACAGGGGCGAGAAATTCACCCCTCCACTTT	-	TRBD1	TRBV6-1	TRBJ1-6
CASSGLRSSGNTIYF	TGTGCCAGCAGCGGACTCCGGAGCTCTGGAAACACCATATATTTT	-	-	TRBV6-6	TRBJ1-3
CASSAGGRDTQYF	TGTGCCAGCAGCGCCGGGGGGCGGGATACGCAGTATTTT	-	-	TRBV11-2	TRBJ2-3
CASSLLLAGGQETQYF	TGTGCCAGCAGCTTGTTGCTAGCGGGGGGCCAAGAGACCCAGTACTTC	-	TRBD2	TRBV5-4	TRBJ2-5
CASSFIGGAYEQYF	TGTGCCAGCAGTTTTATCGGGGGGGCCTACGAGCAGTACTTC	-	TRBD2	TRBV27	TRBJ2-7
CASSAWGDGNTIYF	TGTGCCAGCAGCGCGTGGGGGGATGGAAACACCATATATTTT	-	-	TRBV9	TRBJ1-3
CASSQEGTVGNTIYF	TGTGCCAGCAGCCAAGAAGGCACAGTTGGAAACACCATATATTTT	-	-	TRBV3-1/TRBV3-2	TRBJ1-3
CASSWGGNAETQYF	TGTGCCAGCAGCTGGGGGGGTAATGCGGAGACCCAGTACTTC	-	TRBD2	TRBV9	TRBJ2-5
CASSPQGQAKAEAFF	TGTGCCAGCAGCCCACAGGGACAGGCCAAGGCTGAAGCTTTCTTT	-	TRBD1	TRBV7-2	TRBJ1-1
CASSIISAGNYGYTF	TGTGCCAGTAGTATTATTTCGGCAGGGAACTATGGCTACACCTTC	-	-	TRBV19	TRBJ1-2
CASSLGPQGDGGYTF	TGTGCCAGCAGCTTAGGTCCTCAGGGGGACGGAGGCTACACCTTC	-	TRBD1	TRBV7-2	TRBJ1-2
CASSQESVQGAFLIGELFF	TGCGCCAGCAGCCAAGAGAGTGTCCAGGGGGCATTTCTCATCGGGGAGCTGTTTTTT	-	TRBD1	TRBV4-3	TRBJ2-2
CASSMSGRNTEAFF	TGTGCCAGTAGTATGTCGGGAAGGAACACTGAAGCTTTCTTT	-	-	TRBV19	TRBJ1-1
CARSLQGQASRVDTQYF	TGTGCCAGAAGCTTACAGGGACAGGCAAGCCGGGTAGATACGCAGTATTTT	once	-	TRBV7-5	TRBJ2-3
CASSQLRQGYEQYF	TGCGCCAGCAGCCAATTGCGACAGGGCTACGAGCAGTACTTC	-	TRBD1	TRBV4-3	TRBJ2-7
CASSRDRGPSPYGYTF	TGTGCCAGCAGCCGGGACAGGGGGCCTTCTCCCTATGGCTACACCTTC	once	TRBD1	TRBV27	TRBJ1-2
CASSSGGGGQPQHF	TGTGCCAGCAGTTCCGGCGGGGGCGGTCAGCCCCAGCATTTT	-	-	TRBV5-4	TRBJ1-5
CASRLAGNYGYTF	TGTGCCAGCAGGCTAGCGGGTAACTATGGCTACACCTTC	-	-	TRBV3-1/TRBV3-2	TRBJ1-2
CASSVGRRNSPLHF	TGTGCCAGCAGCGTAGGGAGAAGGAATTCACCCCTCCACTTT	-	-	TRBV9	TRBJ1-6